The 31 T cell receptor beta chains below come from one sample, sequenced in a study of graft-versus-host responses after intestinal transplantation. These receptors have no known antigen. TCRdb's copy holds only in-frame clones and misses some; the assay was immunoSEQ multiplex PCR. The profile shows 50,000 to 60,000 clones, around nine tenths of them singletons. Sequenced here: unstimulated CD4+ T cells sorted from spleen or lymph node cells, sampled before transplant. The source of these receptors is a human donor who was the organ donor for an intestinal transplant.

The rearrangement joins TRBV6-1 to TRBJ2-1, with D possibly matching TRBD2 (7 bases). Germline CDR1 reads MNHNS; CDR2 reads SASEGT. The CDR3 length is 14 residues. Trimming left V 6 bases short and J 4 bases short, with 13 bases between. CDR3 region: CASRGGAQYNEQFF. In DNA form, the CDR3 reads TGTGCCAGCAGGGGGGGGGCCCAGTACAATGAGCAGTTCTTC.

The V and J genes are TRBV5-8 and TRBJ2-1; 7 bases are shared with TRBD2. CDR1 is SGHTS and CDR2 is YDEGEE in the germline V gene. Losses at the gene ends were 0 bases for V and 5 bases for J; bases not matched to a gene: 5. This CDR3 contains 15 residues. The CDR3 here is CASSLASGDNNEQFF. CDR3 DNA sequence: TGTGCCAGCAGCTTGGCCAGCGGGGATAACAATGAGCAGTTCTTC.

This sequence joins TRBV15 and TRBJ1-6, with a possible D match to TRBD1 (5 bases). Germline lookup yields CDR1 LNHNV and CDR2 YYDKDF (reference sequence). This CDR3 comprises 15 residues. V shed 1 base and J shed 6 bases, with 10 bases lying between them. DNA of the CDR3: TGTGCCACCAGCAGAGGAGCAGGGCCTAATTCACCCCTCCACTTT. Translating it yields CATSRGAGPNSPLHF.

The rearrangement uses TRBV19 and TRBJ1-5; 8 bases line up with TRBD1. V trimming: 4 bases; J trimming: 2 bases; junction bases outside the gene matches: 1. Germline CDR1 reads LNHDA; CDR2 reads SQIVND (reference sequence). The CDR3 is 14 amino acids. CDR3 DNA: TGTGCCAGTAGTAAGACAGGGGGCAATCAGCCCCAGCATTTT. Its protein is CASSKTGGNQPQHF.

The chain's CDR3 is CASSIWQGNQPQHF. Here the CDR3 DNA reads TGTGCCAGTAGTATATGGCAGGGCAATCAGCCCCAGCATTTT. This chain connects TRBV19 to TRBJ1-5, with no clear D. CDR1 is LNHDA and CDR2 is SQIVND in the germline V gene (reference sequence). The V and J ends lost 2 bases and 2 bases respectively, with 7 bases between them. This CDR3 spans 14 amino acids.

The count of this clone is one. The chain joins TRBV27 to TRBJ1-2; the D gene is possibly TRBD1 (6 bases). The CDR3 contains 13 residues. Between the trimmed V and J ends, which lost 9 bases and 0 bases, there was a span of 11 bases. Germline CDR1 and CDR2: MNHEY and SMNVEV (reference sequence). The CDR3 sequence: CARRGGPNYGYTF. For the CDR3, the DNA is TGTGCCAGAAGGGGGGGACCTAACTATGGCTACACCTTC.

V is TRBV4-3 and J is TRBJ2-7; D is possibly TRBD2 (6 bases). Trimming cost V 4 bases and J 2 bases, with 18 bases left between them. Germline CDR1 reads LGHNA; CDR2 reads YSLEER. The length of the CDR3 is 16 residues. DNA for the CDR3: TGCGCCAGCAGCCCTCGCCAGGCGGGATCTCCCTACGAGCAGTACTTC. Its protein product is CASSPRQAGSPYEQYF.

The V call is TRBV30, the J call TRBJ2-1, with 15 bases identical to TRBD2. The junction had 1 base not matched to a gene; V was cut back by 1 base and J by 6 bases. The CDR3 has 15 amino acids. Germline V lookup: CDR1 GTSNPN, CDR2 SVGIG (reference sequence). The CDR3 protein is CAWSGTSGRANEQFF. The DNA of the CDR3 is TGTGCCTGGAGTGGGACTAGCGGGAGGGCCAATGAGCAGTTCTTC.

The V call is TRBV11-2, the J call TRBJ2-5, with D perhaps TRBD1 (5 bases). Germline V CDR1 and CDR2: SGHAT, FQNNGV. The length of the CDR3 is 14 residues. V lost 5 bases and J 4 bases, leaving 14 bases between the germline ends. The CDR3 loop is CASSPPQGGETQYF. CDR3 coding DNA: TGTGCCAGCAGCCCCCCCCAGGGCGGAGAGACCCAGTACTTC.

This chain joins TRBV11-3 and TRBJ2-1; D remains unclear. Germline V lookup: CDR1 SGHNT, CDR2 YENEEA. This CDR3 has 13 residues. Trimming pared 1 base from V and 9 bases from J, leaving 10 bases between. The CDR3, as DNA: TGTGCCAGCAGCTTAGTAGGATTCAGTGAGCAGTTCTTC. Protein: CASSLVGFSEQFF. Using reference TRBV11-3 and TRBJ2-1 for the parts outside the CDR3, the full variable domain is EAGVVQSPRYKIIEKKQPVAFWCNPISGHNTLYWYLQNLGQGPELLIRYENEEAVDDSQLPKDRFSAERLKGVDSTLKIQPAELGDSAVYLCASSLVGFSEQFFGPGTRLTVL.

The chain combines TRBV18 with TRBJ1-4, with D unclear. Germline V gene sequence: CDR1 KGHSH, CDR2 LQKENI. The CDR3 consists of 13 residues. Trimming pared 1 base from V and 4 bases from J, leaving 4 bases between. CDR3 coding DNA: TGTGCCAGCTCACCACAGGGTAATGAAAAACTGTTTTTT. Translated, it gives CASSPQGNEKLFF.

The chain carries TRBV30 and TRBJ1-5; 8 bases line up with TRBD1. Trimming cost V 0 bases and J 5 bases; bases outside gene matches: 0. CDR3 length: 13 amino acids. Germline CDR1 GTSNPN, CDR2 SVGIG (reference sequence). CDR3 bases: TGTGCCTGGAGTGTACAGGGGGATCAGCCCCAGCATTTT. It codes for CAWSVQGDQPQHF.

V usage is TRBV7-2 and J usage is TRBJ2-7; D possibly corresponds to TRBD2 (5 bases). The germline gives CDR1 SGHTA, CDR2 FQGNSA. The CDR3 is 15 amino acids. The V and J ends lost 1 base and 2 bases respectively, with 12 bases between them. CDR3 residues: CASSLGGFSTYEQYF. The CDR3 DNA follows: TGTGCCAGCAGCTTAGGAGGGTTCAGCACCTACGAGCAGTACTTC.

The chain employs TRBV23-1 and TRBJ2-4; the D gene could be TRBD1 or TRBD2 (5 bases each). TRBV23-1 is an ORF, with its function uncertain. The CDR3 extends over 16 amino acids. V dropped 6 bases and J dropped 4 bases, with 19 bases sitting between them. CDR3 DNA sequence: TGCGCCAGCAGACGTAATGGGCAGGGACGAAAAAACATTCAGTACTTC. Protein: CASRRNGQGRKNIQYF.

Only one count was recorded for this clone. This chain uses TRBV15 with TRBJ2-2; 10 bases are a match to TRBD2. CDR1 is LNHNV and CDR2 is YYDKDF in the germline V gene (reference sequence). This CDR3 comprises 16 residues. V was pared by 0 bases and J by 4 bases, with 2 bases of the junction left unmatched. This CDR3 reads CATSRESGRATGELFF. The CDR3, as DNA: TGTGCCACCAGCAGAGAAAGCGGGAGGGCCACCGGGGAGCTGTTTTTT.

V is TRBV5-5 and J is TRBJ2-7; D possibly corresponds to TRBD1 (5 bases). This CDR3 is 13 amino acids long. Germline-derived CDR1 and CDR2 are SGHKS and YYEKEE (reference sequence). The germline V and J ends were trimmed by 0 bases and 3 bases, with 7 bases remaining between them. Here the CDR3 reads CASSLGRVYEQYF. The DNA for the CDR3 is TGTGCCAGCAGCTTGGGCAGGGTCTACGAGCAGTACTTC.

The chain combines TRBV7-2 with TRBJ1-5; TRBD1 is a possible D gene (5 bases). V was pared by 1 base and J by 5 bases, with 21 bases between. The CDR3 extends over 18 amino acids. Germline lookup yields CDR1 SGHTA and CDR2 FQGNSA. The CDR3: CASSLGPRWGRLDQPQHF. CDR3 bases: TGTGCCAGCAGCTTAGGGCCTCGGTGGGGGAGGTTGGATCAGCCCCAGCATTTT.

The chain couples TRBV9 to TRBJ1-4; tentatively, D is TRBD1 (5 bases). The CDR3 is 14 residues long. The germline CDR1 and CDR2 sequences are SGDLS and YYNGEE. V was trimmed by 0 bases and J by 7 bases, leaving 10 bases between them. CDR3 DNA: TGTGCCAGCAGCGTAGGGGACCGATCTGAAAAACTGTTTTTT. Encoded protein: CASSVGDRSEKLFF.

This clone was seen a handful of times. V is TRBV4-3 and J is TRBJ1-1; the D is unclear. Trimming took off 0 bases at V and 11 bases at J, with 10 bases between the two ends. The germline gives CDR1 LGHNA, CDR2 YSLEER. The CDR3 loop spans 12 amino acids. Written as DNA, the CDR3 is TGCGCCAGCAGCCAAGATCGCGGGTCGGCTTTCTTT. Encoded protein: CASSQDRGSAFF.

The rearrangement joins TRBV5-1 to TRBJ2-5, with D unresolved. Deletions cut 2 bases from V and 2 bases from J, with 7 bases between. The CDR3 has 13 amino acids. Germline CDR1 SGHRS, CDR2 YFSETQ. For the CDR3, the DNA is TGCGCCAGCAGCTTACAGATACAAGAGACCCAGTACTTC. This codes for CASSLQIQETQYF.

The chain carries TRBV28 and TRBJ2-7; perhaps TRBD2 as D (6 bases). The germline CDR1 and CDR2 sequences are MDHEN and SYDVKM. The CDR3 loop spans 15 amino acids. The V gene lost 6 bases and the J gene lost 7 bases, with 22 bases spanning the gap. CDR3 DNA sequence: TGTGCCAGCAGCCCTTCGGGACTCCCAGGAGGTGAGCAGTACTTC. This sequence encodes CASSPSGLPGGEQYF.

J is TRBJ2-7 and V is TRBV5-5; D gene unclear. Germline V gene lookup returns CDR1 SGHKS and CDR2 YYEKEE (reference sequence). The CDR3 has 15 amino acids. The V and J ends lost 4 bases and 0 bases respectively, with 14 bases between them. CDR3 sequence (DNA): TGTGCCAGCAGCCCCCCGGTTGGAAGCTCCTACGAGCAGTACTTC. Encoded protein: CASSPPVGSSYEQYF.

The chain recombines TRBV19 with TRBJ1-3, with TRBD1 matching over 11 bases. Germline V CDR1 and CDR2: LNHDA, SQIVND (reference sequence). The CDR3 is 15 amino acids. J gave up 2 bases and V 3 bases, and 0 bases lay outside the gene matches. The CDR3 reads CASSMGQGAGNTIYF. CDR3 DNA: TGTGCCAGTAGTATGGGACAGGGGGCTGGAAACACCATATATTTT.

This clone has a single count. Other DNA sequences in this sample translate to the same CDR3. V gene TRBV28 combines with J gene TRBJ2-7; D ambiguous. Germline V gene data show CDR1 as MDHEN and CDR2 as SYDVKM. The V end lost 2 bases, the J end lost 3 bases, and 5 bases lay between the germline ends. The CDR3 runs to 12 residues. CDR3 in amino acids: CASSLRGYEQYF. The CDR3 region has the DNA TGTGCCAGCAGTTTACGCGGCTACGAGCAGTACTTC.

This clone has a single count. This chain uses TRBV28 with TRBJ2-1, with 8 bases aligning to TRBD1. Germline-derived CDR1 and CDR2 are MDHEN and SYDVKM. Losses at the gene ends were 0 bases for V and 2 bases for J; bases not matched to a gene: 3. The CDR3 spans 16 residues. The CDR3 here is CASSLWTGATYNEQFF. CDR3 nucleotides: TGTGCCAGCAGTTTATGGACAGGGGCTACCTACAATGAGCAGTTCTTC. Using reference TRBV28 and TRBJ2-1 for the parts outside the CDR3, the full variable domain is DVKVTQSSRYLVKRTGEKVFLECVQDMDHENMFWYRQDPGLGLRLIYFSYDVKMKEKGDIPEGYSVSREKKERFSLILESASTNQTSMYLCASSLWTGATYNEQFFGPGTRLTVL.

V gene TRBV30 combines with J gene TRBJ1-5, with D maybe TRBD1 (6 bases). This CDR3 is 15 amino acids long. The V gene's germline CDR1 is GTSNPN and CDR2 SVGIG (reference sequence). V lost 4 bases and J lost 3, with 16 bases in between. The CDR3 loop reads CAWTPGTRLNQPQHF. The CDR3 DNA follows: TGTGCCTGGACCCCCGGGACACGTCTCAATCAGCCCCAGCATTTT.

This chain uses TRBV28 with TRBJ1-1; the match to TRBD1 covers 8 bases. The CDR3 length is 14 residues. CDR1 MDHEN and CDR2 SYDVKM come from the germline V gene. V lost 6 bases to trimming and J lost 6 bases; unmatched junction nucleotides: 9. The CDR3 here is CASRYDRGIAEAFF. DNA for the CDR3: TGTGCCAGCAGATACGACAGGGGCATTGCTGAAGCTTTCTTT.

This chain connects TRBV15 to TRBJ1-5, with a possible D match to TRBD1 (5 bases). Germline assignment: CDR1 LNHNV and CDR2 YYDKDF (reference sequence). Trimming shortened V by 0 bases and J by 6 bases, and 15 bases separated the two germline ends. This CDR3 spans 16 amino acids. The CDR3 DNA sequence: TGTGCCACCAGCAGAGATGGGGGAGTACGGGGTCAGCCCCAGCATTTT. Its protein is CATSRDGGVRGQPQHF.

V usage is TRBV30 and J usage is TRBJ2-3; 9 bases agree with TRBD2. The CDR3 is 16 residues long. Germline V gives CDR1 GTSNPN, CDR2 SVGIG (reference sequence). V trimming: 0 bases; J trimming: 6 bases; junction bases outside the gene matches: 10. CDR3 coding DNA: TGTGCCTGGAGTGTACGAGTAGCGGGAGCTCCGGATACGCAGTATTTT. Translating gives CAWSVRVAGAPDTQYF. The full variable domain, with the rest looked up from reference TRBV30 and TRBJ2-3, is SQTIHQWPATLVQPVGSPLSLECTVEGTSNPNLYWYRQAAGRGLQLLFYSVGIGQISSEVPQNLSASRPQDRQFILSSKKLLLSDSGFYLCAWSVRVAGAPDTQYFGPGTRLTVL.

The gene calls are TRBV7-8 and TRBJ2-7; 10 nucleotides align to TRBD2. This CDR3 region has 16 residues. The J segment lost 0 bases and the V segment lost 5 bases, leaving 7 bases of the junction unmatched. Germline V lookup: CDR1 SGHVS, CDR2 FQNEAQ. CDR3 amino acids: CASSPSGLASSYEQYF. The DNA of the CDR3 is TGTGCCAGCAGCCCCTCGGGACTAGCGAGCTCCTACGAGCAGTACTTC.

The V call is TRBV7-2, the J call TRBJ2-1; D is possibly TRBD1 (5 bases). From germline, CDR1 is SGHTA and CDR2 FQGNSA. V was trimmed by 2 bases and J by 7 bases, leaving 6 bases between them. This CDR3 spans 12 amino acids. CDR3 in amino acids: CASSLQGNEQFF. Here the CDR3 DNA reads TGTGCCAGCAGCTTACAGGGAAATGAGCAGTTCTTC.